The rows below give T cell receptor beta chains drawn from one sample of a study of regulatory T cells in long-lasting Graves disease. MiXCR, applied by TCRdb to the multiplex PCR reads, yields one record per CDR3 protein. The profile shows 500,000 to 700,000 distinct CDR3 sequences, about 15% of them singletons. These data also featured in a second study, about T cells in Graves' hyperthyroidism and ophthalmopathy.

The sequencing used peripheral blood mononuclear cells (PBMCs), collected at new diagnosis, from a patient treated with antithyroid drugs. The receptors shown here come from a woman in her twenties or thirties with Graves disease. Both conserved end residues are part of each CDR3. D genes are given only for firm matches. Not every row has a clone size; where given, it reads once, few, many or a size class.

CDR3aa: CASSLHQGSPNQPQHF
CDR3nt: TGTGCCAGCAGTTTACATCAGGGAAGTCCTAATCAGCCCCAGCATTTT
j_gene: TRBJ1-5
v_gene: TRBV27
len: 16
d_gene: .
abundance: few

CDR3aa: CASRTRWDTSYEQYF
CDR3nt: TGTGCCAGCAGAACCCGATGGGACACCTCATACGAGCAGTACTTC
j_gene: TRBJ2-7
v_gene: TRBV27
len: 15
d_gene: .
abundance: .

CDR3aa: CASSSRALYEQFF
CDR3nt: TGTGCCAGCAGTTCCCGTGCCCTCTATGAGCAGTTCTTC
j_gene: TRBJ2-1
v_gene: TRBV6-2/TRBV6-3
len: 13
d_gene: .
abundance: .

CDR3aa: CASSEIGGPNYGYTF
CDR3nt: TGTGCCAGCAGTGAGATAGGCGGACCTAACTATGGCTACACCTTC
j_gene: TRBJ1-2
v_gene: TRBV9
len: 15
d_gene: .
abundance: .

CDR3aa: CASSTRPPVAGGNNEQFF
CDR3nt: TGTGCCAGTAGTACCCGACCCCCCGTAGCGGGAGGGAACAATGAGCAGTTCTTC
j_gene: TRBJ2-1
v_gene: TRBV19
len: 18
d_gene: TRBD2
abundance: .

CDR3aa: CASRATGSYGYTF
CDR3nt: TGTGCCAGCAGGGCGACAGGGTCCTATGGCTACACCTTC
j_gene: TRBJ1-2
v_gene: TRBV7-9
len: 13
d_gene: TRBD1
abundance: many

CDR3aa: CAISESAGTGDEKLFF
CDR3nt: TGTGCCATCAGTGAGTCAGCCGGGACAGGCGATGAAAAACTGTTTTTT
j_gene: TRBJ1-4
v_gene: TRBV10-3
len: 16
d_gene: TRBD1
abundance: many

CDR3aa: CASREGGCRGYTF
CDR3nt: TGTGCCAGCCGCGAAGGGGGCTGTCGTGGCTACACCTTC
j_gene: TRBJ1-2
v_gene: TRBV19
len: 13
d_gene: TRBD1
abundance: .

CDR3aa: CATGHPVGGQPQHF
CDR3nt: TGTGCCACCGGACACCCTGTGGGCGGTCAGCCCCAGCATTTT
j_gene: TRBJ1-5
v_gene: TRBV24-1
len: 14
d_gene: .
abundance: many

CDR3aa: CASSLSYGAGVANEQFF
CDR3nt: TGTGCCAGCAGCTTAAGTTATGGAGCGGGAGTGGCCAATGAGCAGTTCTTC
j_gene: TRBJ2-1
v_gene: TRBV7-3
len: 17
d_gene: TRBD2
abundance: few

CDR3aa: CASSHRTDRSLAGGSPGELFF
CDR3nt: TGTGCCAGCAGCCACCGGACGGACAGGTCACTAGCGGGAGGAAGTCCCGGGGAGCTGTTTTTT
j_gene: TRBJ2-2
v_gene: TRBV28
len: 21
d_gene: TRBD2
abundance: many

CDR3aa: CASTSYRVSTGNTIYF
CDR3nt: TGTGCCAGCACGTCGTACAGGGTTTCCACTGGAAACACCATATATTTT
j_gene: TRBJ1-3
v_gene: TRBV28
len: 16
d_gene: .
abundance: many

CDR3aa: CASSGGQPYEQYF
CDR3nt: TGTGCCAGTAGTGGGGGGCAACCCTACGAGCAGTACTTC
j_gene: TRBJ2-7
v_gene: TRBV19
len: 13
d_gene: .
abundance: .

CDR3aa: CASSSQGATYNQPQHF
CDR3nt: TGTGCCAGCAGCTCACAGGGGGCTACGTACAATCAGCCCCAGCATTTT
j_gene: TRBJ1-5
v_gene: TRBV2
len: 16
d_gene: TRBD1
abundance: many

CDR3aa: CASWGTLGQPQHF
CDR3nt: TGTGCCAGCTGGGGGACGTTGGGTCAGCCCCAGCATTTT
j_gene: TRBJ1-5
v_gene: TRBV28
len: 13
d_gene: .
abundance: many

CDR3aa: CSVEISRDQPQHF
CDR3nt: TGCAGCGTTGAGATTTCCCGTGATCAGCCCCAGCATTTT
j_gene: TRBJ1-5
v_gene: TRBV29-1
len: 13
d_gene: .
abundance: .

CDR3aa: CSVEDRGTADNYEQYF
CDR3nt: TGCAGCGTTGAAGATCGGGGGACAGCGGACAACTACGAGCAGTACTTC
j_gene: TRBJ2-7
v_gene: TRBV29-1
len: 16
d_gene: .
abundance: many

CDR3aa: CAIREGEGREQYF
CDR3nt: TGTGCGATCAGAGAGGGGGAGGGCCGCGAGCAGTACTTC
j_gene: TRBJ2-7
v_gene: TRBV7-9
len: 13
d_gene: .
abundance: .

CDR3aa: CASSWGQGYNEQFF
CDR3nt: TGTGCCAGCAGCTGGGGCCAGGGGTACAATGAGCAGTTCTTC
j_gene: TRBJ2-1
v_gene: TRBV11-1
len: 14
d_gene: .
abundance: many

CDR3aa: CATVGQTLNQPQHF
CDR3nt: TGTGCCACGGTAGGACAGACGTTAAATCAGCCCCAGCATTTT
j_gene: TRBJ1-5
v_gene: TRBV28
len: 14
d_gene: .
abundance: many

CDR3aa: CASSLEPDRGGHDTQYF
CDR3nt: TGTGCCAGCAGCTTGGAACCCGACAGGGGAGGACACGATACGCAGTATTTT
j_gene: TRBJ2-3
v_gene: TRBV5-8
len: 17
d_gene: TRBD1
abundance: many

CDR3aa: CSAPILYFVESDTQYF
CDR3nt: TGCAGTGCCCCGATCCTCTACTTTGTGGAGTCAGATACGCAGTATTTT
j_gene: TRBJ2-3
v_gene: TRBV20-1
len: 16
d_gene: .
abundance: few

CDR3aa: CAWSGRENQPQHF
CDR3nt: TGTGCCTGGAGTGGCAGGGAGAATCAGCCCCAGCATTTT
j_gene: TRBJ1-5
v_gene: TRBV30
len: 13
d_gene: .
abundance: few

CDR3aa: CASKEIAGELFF
CDR3nt: TGTGCCAGCAAGGAGATAGCCGGGGAGCTGTTTTTT
j_gene: TRBJ2-2
v_gene: TRBV27
len: 12
d_gene: .
abundance: many

CDR3aa: CASSQLAGGENEQFF
CDR3nt: TGTGCCAGCAGCCAACTAGCGGGAGGGGAAAATGAGCAGTTCTTC
j_gene: TRBJ2-1
v_gene: TRBV7-3
len: 15
d_gene: TRBD2
abundance: .

CDR3aa: CASSEWPGTGELFF
CDR3nt: TGTGCCAGCAGTGAATGGCCGGGGACCGGGGAGCTGTTTTTT
j_gene: TRBJ2-2
v_gene: TRBV2
len: 14
d_gene: .
abundance: many

CDR3aa: CTSSHSVGTGGQETQYF
CDR3nt: TGTACCAGCAGCCACAGTGTCGGAACGGGAGGTCAAGAGACCCAGTACTTC
j_gene: TRBJ2-5
v_gene: TRBV3-1
len: 17
d_gene: TRBD2
abundance: .

CDR3aa: CASSYYEDSTDTQYF
CDR3nt: TGTGCCAGCAGTTACTATGAAGACAGCACAGATACGCAGTATTTT
j_gene: TRBJ2-3
v_gene: TRBV6-7
len: 15
d_gene: .
abundance: .

CDR3aa: CASSQVYEDTQYF
CDR3nt: TGCGCCAGCAGCCAAGTGTACGAGGATACGCAGTATTTT
j_gene: TRBJ2-3
v_gene: TRBV4-1
len: 13
d_gene: .
abundance: few

CDR3aa: CASSLGTGFGDTQYF
CDR3nt: TGTGCCAGCAGCCTCGGGACAGGGTTTGGCGATACGCAGTATTTT
j_gene: TRBJ2-3
v_gene: TRBV7-3
len: 15
d_gene: TRBD1
abundance: few

CDR3aa: CASSDLADSSYEQYF
CDR3nt: TGTGCCAGCAGTGACCTAGCGGATAGCTCCTACGAGCAGTACTTC
j_gene: TRBJ2-7
v_gene: TRBV6-1
len: 15
d_gene: TRBD2
abundance: many

CDR3aa: CASSQLNSGNTIYF
CDR3nt: TGTGCCAGCAGCCAACTCAACTCTGGAAACACCATATATTTT
j_gene: TRBJ1-3
v_gene: TRBV3-1
len: 14
d_gene: .
abundance: few

CDR3aa: CASSDSGPLNTEAFF
CDR3nt: TGTGCCAGCAGTGACTCGGGGCCTTTGAACACTGAAGCTTTCTTT
j_gene: TRBJ1-1
v_gene: TRBV28
len: 15
d_gene: .
abundance: many

CDR3aa: CASRSGGNTGELFF
CDR3nt: TGTGCCAGCAGATCCGGTGGGAACACCGGGGAGCTGTTTTTT
j_gene: TRBJ2-2
v_gene: TRBV2
len: 14
d_gene: .
abundance: many

CDR3aa: CASSLGSNEKLFF
CDR3nt: TGTGCCAGCAGCTTAGGAAGCAATGAAAAACTGTTTTTT
j_gene: TRBJ1-4
v_gene: TRBV5-6
len: 13
d_gene: .
abundance: many